This T cell receptor beta chain comes out of a study of blood T cells in healthy people across ages. For the second PCR, which ran for roughly 7 to 11 cycles, a sample-barcoded 5' primer and a J-beta primer mix were used. One entry per CDR3 protein results from TCRdb running MiXCR on the 5' RACE reads. Found here are more than 1 million distinct CDR3 sequences, under 45% of them singletons; the top ten hold approximately 20%. The J segment lost 1 base and the V segment lost 5 bases, leaving 3 bases of the junction unmatched. The length of the CDR3 is 14 residues. The rearrangement joins TRBV12-3 or TRBV12-4 to TRBJ2-5, with TRBD2 matching over 8 bases. This clonotype was obtained from a woman between 55 and 75 years old in good health. Sequenced material: blood. CDR3 loop: CASSPGGTQETQYF. The CDR3 DNA reads TGTGCCAGCAGTCCGGGGGGGACCCAAGAGACCCAGTACTTC.